Listed below are T cell receptor beta chains from one sample, sequenced in a study of blood T cell repertoires in COVID-19. The method was immunoSEQ multiplex PCR; TCRdb's version includes in-frame clones alone and lacks a portion of them. The sample holds about 370,000 clones, around 89% seen once. What was sequenced was peripheral blood. The receptor source for this set is a woman in her twenties or thirties with COVID-19, enrolled during active disease. CDR3s include the opening cysteine and the closing phenylalanine or tryptophan. Each record gives: V gene, D gene, clone size, J gene, CDR3 DNA, CDR3 protein. A D gene is named only where the DNA matches it firmly. Expanded clones get a size class; other rows say once, few or many, or leave the size out.

TRBV6-5,TRBD2,.,TRBJ2-7,TGTGCCAGCAGTTACGCTAGCGGGAGCTCCTACGAGCAGTACTTC,CASSYASGSSYEQYF
TRBV10-2,.,.,TRBJ2-1,TGCGCCAGCAGTGAGTACGGGACGGGAGTCGATGAGCAGTTCTTC,CASSEYGTGVDEQFF
TRBV2,TRBD2,.,TRBJ2-1,TGTGCCAGCAGTGAACTAGCGGGAGGGATAAATGAGCAGTTCTTC,CASSELAGGINEQFF
TRBV7-2,.,.,TRBJ1-5,TGTGCCAGCAGCTCCTGGGGAGGTGGCAATCAGCCCCAGCATTTT,CASSSWGGGNQPQHF
TRBV4-3,.,.,TRBJ2-1,TGCGCCAGCAGCCTGGGACTCGGCAATGAGCAGTTCTTC,CASSLGLGNEQFF
TRBV7-8,.,.,TRBJ1-2,TGTGCCAGCAGCTTGGGGGCCAGGATGGGCTATGGCTACACCTTC,CASSLGARMGYGYTF
TRBV27,.,.,TRBJ1-5,TGTGCCAGCAGTTCCGTCAATCAGCCCCAGCATTTT,CASSSVNQPQHF
TRBV20-1,.,.,TRBJ2-2,TGCAGTGCTAGTCTGAGGGGGGGGAACACCGGGGAGCTGTTTTTT,CSASLRGGNTGELFF
TRBV4-1,TRBD2,.,TRBJ2-2,TGCGCCAGCAGCCCGGGGTCGGCCGCGGGGGTCACCGGGGAGCTGTTTTTT,CASSPGSAAGVTGELFF
TRBV5-1,.,few,TRBJ1-1,TGCGCCAGCAGCTTGGAGGGTTTTTTGTACGAGACAGGCACTGAAGCTTTCTTT,CASSLEGFLYETGTEAFF
TRBV5-1,TRBD1,.,TRBJ2-1,TGCGCCAGCAGCTTGGGACAGGGCGGCGTCGATGAGCAGTTCTTC,CASSLGQGGVDEQFF
TRBV19,TRBD1,once,TRBJ1-2,TGTGCCAGTAACCCGACAGGGGATGTCGGCTACACCTTC,CASNPTGDVGYTF
TRBV5-1,.,.,TRBJ1-3,TGCGCCAGCAGCTTGGGAGACACCATATATTTT,CASSLGDTIYF
TRBV19,TRBD1,.,TRBJ2-2,TGTGCCAGTAGGACAGGGGATACCGGGGAGCTGTTTTTT,CASRTGDTGELFF
TRBV6-2/TRBV6-3,.,.,TRBJ2-7,TGTGCCAGCAGTTACTCGAAAGGTCCTCCAGGGCGCTACGAGCAGTACTTC,CASSYSKGPPGRYEQYF
TRBV25-1,TRBD2,.,TRBJ2-1,TGTGCCAGCAGTGAATACGGCAGCCTAATAGCGGGAGGGCATGAGCAGTTCTTC,CASSEYGSLIAGGHEQFF
TRBV11-3,TRBD1,.,TRBJ2-4,TGTGCCAGCAGCTATGACAGGGTTGGCATTCAGTACTTC,CASSYDRVGIQYF
TRBV3-1/TRBV3-2,TRBD1,.,TRBJ2-6,TGTGCCAGCAGCCAAGTTCAAGGGGGCCACGGCGTCCTGACTTTC,CASSQVQGGHGVLTF
TRBV2,.,.,TRBJ2-3,TGTGCCAGCAGTGAAGGGTGGGCCACAGATACGCAGTATTTT,CASSEGWATDTQYF
TRBV19,TRBD1,once,TRBJ1-1,TGTGCCAGTAGTTTGAGGACAGGGGAGACTGAAGCTTTCTTT,CASSLRTGETEAFF
TRBV19,TRBD2,.,TRBJ2-5,TGTGCCAGTAGTATGATAGCGGGGGGCAAAGAGACCCAGTACTTC,CASSMIAGGKETQYF
TRBV5-1,.,.,TRBJ1-1,TGCGCCAGCAGCTTTTTCCGGGGGAGGAACACTGAAGCTTTCTTT,CASSFFRGRNTEAFF
TRBV19,TRBD1,.,TRBJ1-3,TGTGCCAGTAGTATCCTCGCAGGGGGTGGAAACACCATATATTTT,CASSILAGGGNTIYF
TRBV2,.,.,TRBJ2-5,TGTGCCACCGGAGGACAGCCGCAAGAGACCCAGTACTTC,CATGGQPQETQYF
TRBV5-1,.,.,TRBJ1-2,TGCGCCAGCAGCCAGCAAGACAGATACTATGGCTACACCTTC,CASSQQDRYYGYTF
TRBV7-8,TRBD2,.,TRBJ2-5,TGTGCCAGCAATGGAGCGGGGGGAGGCCAAGAGACCCAGTACTTC,CASNGAGGGQETQYF